This entry lists 23 T cell receptor beta chains sequenced from one sample in a study of T cell changes during pregnancy in multiple sclerosis. Sequencing used immunoSEQ multiplex PCR; TCRdb keeps in-frame clones, though not all of them. The table records about 71,000 clones, 91% of them present only once. This material consisted of CD8+ T cells from peripheral blood mononuclear cells, taken before pregnancy. All receptors derive from a female donor with multiple sclerosis, enrolled in a pregnancy study.

The chain couples TRBV13 to TRBJ2-7; a weak D match, TRBD2 (6 bases). V dropped 0 bases and J dropped 3 bases, with 12 bases sitting between them. The germline gives CDR1 PRHDT, CDR2 FYEKMQ (reference sequence). The length of the CDR3 is 15 residues. CDR3 sequence (DNA): TGTGCCAGCAGCTTAGGCCTTGGGGGGATCTACGAGCAGTACTTC. Amino acids: CASSLGLGGIYEQYF.

This chain joins TRBV5-8 and TRBJ1-6; weak D call: TRBD1 (5 bases). Between the trimmed V and J ends, which lost 0 bases and 9 bases, there was a span of 16 bases. CDR1 is SGHTS and CDR2 is YDEGEE in the germline V gene. CDR3 length equals 16 residues. The CDR3 bases are TGTGCCAGCAGCTTGGCGCTGGGCAGGGCAAGTTCACCCCTCCACTTT. Translation gives CASSLALGRASSPLHF. The full variable domain, rest sourced from reference TRBV5-8 and TRBJ1-6, is EAGVTQSPTHLIKTRGQQATLRCSPISGHTSVYWYQQALGLGLQFLLWYDEGEERNRGNFPPRFSGRQFPNYSSELNVNALELEDSALYLCASSLALGRASSPLHFGNGTRLTVT.

This chain connects TRBV4-1 to TRBJ2-7; a possible D gene is TRBD2 (7 bases). Germline V gene data show CDR1 as MGHRA and CDR2 as YSYEKL. CDR3 length: 15 residues. V lost 0 bases to trimming and J lost 2 bases, with 11 bases between them. CDR3 in DNA: TGCGCCAGCAGCCAAGAAAGGGGGGGCCCCTACGAGCAGTACTTC. It yields the protein CASSQERGGPYEQYF.

The chain links TRBV9 to TRBJ1-1, with D possibly being TRBD1 (6 bases). The germline gives CDR1 SGDLS, CDR2 YYNGEE. This CDR3 has 16 amino acids. V gave up 0 bases and J gave up 0 bases, with 12 bases separating them. The CDR3 sequence: CASSVVGGLMNTEAFF. DNA for the CDR3: TGTGCCAGCAGCGTAGTCGGGGGGCTGATGAACACTGAAGCTTTCTTT.

V and J are TRBV5-1 and TRBJ1-1; D is possibly TRBD1 (6 bases). CDR3 size: 15 residues. Trimming shortened V by 3 bases and J by 6 bases, and 18 bases separated the two germline ends. Per germline, CDR1 SGHRS and CDR2 YFSETQ. DNA for the CDR3: TGCGCCAGCAGCTCCCCCGGGACACCCTCCGCTGAAGCTTTCTTT. Translated, it gives CASSSPGTPSAEAFF.

The V call is TRBV7-3, the J call TRBJ2-3; TRBD1 aligns across 9 bases. The CDR3 loop spans 15 amino acids. The germline V gene has CDR1 SGHTA and CDR2 FQGTGA. Trimming took 5 bases from V and 6 from J; bases not matched to a gene: 9. This CDR3 is CASSGPGQGSDTQYF. The CDR3 bases are TGTGCCAGCAGCGGGCCGGGACAGGGATCCGATACGCAGTATTTT. Combining the CDR3 with reference TRBV7-3 and TRBJ2-3 gives the whole variable domain GAGVSQTPSNKVTEKGKYVELRCDPISGHTALYWYRQSLGQGPEFLIYFQGTGAADDSGLPNDRFFAVRPEGSVSTLKIQRTERGDSAVYLCASSGPGQGSDTQYFGPGTRLTVL.

V usage is TRBV9 and J usage is TRBJ2-7, with 8 bases aligning to TRBD1. Unmatched junction bases numbered 9, after V lost 3 bases and J lost 4 bases. Germline values: CDR1 SGDLS, CDR2 YYNGEE. The CDR3 length is 15 residues. DNA for the CDR3: TGTGCCAGCAGCGCAGGGGGCGCCGCGACGTACGAGCAGTACTTC. This codes for CASSAGGAATYEQYF.

The gene calls are TRBV7-3 and TRBJ1-1; 7 nucleotides match TRBD1. The CDR3 is made up of 14 amino acids. CDR1 and CDR2 from the germline V gene are SGHTA and FQGTGA. J was trimmed by 1 base and V by 3 bases; bases with no gene match: 2. In DNA form, the CDR3 reads TGTGCCAGCAGCTTCTCAGGGGGGAACACTGAAGCTTTCTTT. Translating gives CASSFSGGNTEAFF.

The chain has TRBV13 and TRBJ2-7; 7 nucleotides line up with TRBD1. The V and J ends lost 5 bases and 1 base, in that order; junction bases with no gene match: 5. Germline V gene lookup returns CDR1 PRHDT and CDR2 FYEKMQ (reference sequence). The CDR3 sequence is 14 residues long. The CDR3 spells CASSIPGQSYEQYF. The CDR3 coding sequence is TGTGCCAGCAGCATTCCGGGACAGTCCTACGAGCAGTACTTC. The entire variable domain, with the rest obtained from reference TRBV13 and TRBJ2-7, is as follows: AAGVIQSPRHLIKEKRETATLKCYPIPRHDTVYWYQQGPGQDPQFLISFYEKMQSDKGSIPDRFSAQQFSDYHSELNMSSLELGDSALYFCASSIPGQSYEQYFGPGTRLTVT.

The genes are TRBV19 and TRBJ2-3, with TRBD2 identical over 7 bases. V gave up 10 bases and J gave up 2 bases; unmatched junction bases: 3. CDR1 and CDR2 from the germline V gene are LNHDA and SQIVND (reference sequence). This CDR3 has 12 residues. CDR3 DNA sequence: TGTGCCACCGGACTAGACACAGATACGCAGTATTTT. It translates to CATGLDTDTQYF.

The genes are TRBV27 and TRBJ2-3; the match to TRBD2 covers 10 bases. CDR1 MNHEY and CDR2 SMNVEV come from the germline V gene (reference sequence). The CDR3 is made up of 19 amino acids. V shed 2 bases and J 4 bases; nucleotides not matched to a gene: 15. The CDR3: CASSLGFRTSGHVADTQYF. As DNA, the CDR3 is TGTGCCAGCAGTTTAGGGTTCAGGACTAGCGGACATGTAGCAGATACGCAGTATTTT.

The CDR3 loop is CASSGLLWGQVNEQFF. The CDR3 DNA is TGTGCCAGCAGCGGGCTCTTGTGGGGGCAAGTAAATGAGCAGTTCTTC. The chain is built from TRBV11-2 and TRBJ2-1; TRBD1 is a possible D gene (6 bases). Germline-derived CDR1 and CDR2 are SGHAT and FQNNGV. V lost 5 bases and J lost 7, with 21 bases in between. This CDR3 comprises 16 residues. Drawing the rest from reference TRBV11-2 and TRBJ2-1, the complete variable domain is EAGVAQSPRYKIIEKRQSVAFWCNPISGHATLYWYQQILGQGPKLLIQFQNNGVVDDSQLPKDRFSAERLKGVDSTLKIQPAKLEDSAVYLCASSGLLWGQVNEQFFGPGTRLTVL.

The chain recombines TRBV29-1 with TRBJ2-5; tentatively, D is TRBD2 (6 bases). V was trimmed by 3 bases and J by 2 bases, leaving 10 bases between them. Germline V lookup: CDR1 SQVTM, CDR2 ANQGSEA. The CDR3 has 13 amino acids. The CDR3 loop reads CSVDTGEQETQYF. The CDR3 nucleotides are TGCAGCGTTGATACGGGGGAGCAAGAGACCCAGTACTTC.

The rearrangement joins TRBV11-2 to TRBJ1-2; maybe TRBD1 (5 bases). V was trimmed by 4 bases and J by 4 bases, leaving 19 bases between them. This CDR3 has 16 residues. Germline-derived CDR1 and CDR2 are SGHAT and FQNNGV. The CDR3 DNA reads TGTGCCAGCAGCTCCTCAAGTTCTCAGGGAGGCTATGGCTACACCTTC. Translating gives CASSSSSSQGGYGYTF.

In DNA, the CDR3 is TGTGCCAGCAGTGCCGACTCATATGGCTACACCTTC. As protein: CASSADSYGYTF. V is TRBV6-5 and J is TRBJ1-2; D is unclear. Trimming shortened V by 5 bases and J by 5 bases, and 9 bases separated the two germline ends. The V gene's germline CDR1 is MNHEY and CDR2 SVGAGI. This CDR3 has 12 residues.

The chain is built from TRBV6-6 and TRBJ2-2; 8 nucleotides line up with TRBD1. CDR1 is MNHNY, CDR2 SVGAGI, per germline (reference sequence). The trim removed 4 bases at V and 4 bases at J, leaving 8 bases unmatched. The CDR3 totals 16 residues. CDR3 sequence reads: CASSLSGTGGTGELFF. CDR3 bases: TGTGCCAGCAGTTTATCCGGGACAGGAGGCACCGGGGAGCTGTTTTTT.

The chain combines TRBV5-6 with TRBJ1-6; 8 nucleotides match TRBD1. Germline V CDR1 and CDR2: SGHDT, YYEEEE. The V and J ends lost 0 bases and 5 bases, in that order; junction bases with no gene match: 7. The CDR3 is 17 residues long. The CDR3, as DNA: TGTGCCAGCAGCTTGGCCAAGGACAGGGCTAATAATTCACCCCTCCACTTT. Its protein product is CASSLAKDRANNSPLHF.

The rearrangement joins TRBV6-1 to TRBJ1-5, with 7 bases matching TRBD1. CDR1 and CDR2 from the germline V gene are MNHNS and SASEGT. CDR3 length equals 14 residues. Trimming cost V 8 bases and J 7 bases; bases outside gene matches: 11. CDR3 sequence: CASGPPTGVQPQHF. The CDR3 coding sequence is TGTGCCAGCGGCCCGCCCACAGGGGTCCAGCCCCAGCATTTT.

The chain recombines TRBV29-1 with TRBJ2-2; no firm D call. Trimming left V 6 bases short and J 4 bases short, with 6 bases between. The CDR3 is 11 residues long. Germline V gene data show CDR1 as SQVTM and CDR2 as ANQGSEA. This CDR3 is CSVLVTGELFF. The DNA for the CDR3 is TGCAGCGTACTGGTCACCGGGGAGCTGTTTTTT.

This clone occurred once. This rearrangement joins TRBV27 to TRBJ1-1, with D possibly TRBD1 on 5 matching bases. Trimming shortened V by 2 bases and J by 1 base, and 8 bases separated the two germline ends. The CDR3 is 14 amino acids. Germline V lookup: CDR1 MNHEY, CDR2 SMNVEV (reference sequence). The CDR3 region is CASSLAGGNTEAFF. CDR3 nucleotides: TGTGCCAGCAGTTTAGCGGGGGGGAACACTGAAGCTTTCTTT.

This chain's CDR3 is CASSQGAGGPSYNEQFF. In nucleotides, the CDR3 is TGCGCCAGCAGCCAAGGAGCGGGGGGCCCCTCCTACAATGAGCAGTTCTTC. The chain has TRBV4-1 and TRBJ2-1; 9 positions match TRBD2. The CDR3 is made up of 17 amino acids. CDR1 MGHRA and CDR2 YSYEKL come from the germline V gene. V shed 1 base, J shed 0 bases, and the junction held 4 bases outside the gene matches.

The V and J genes are TRBV9 and TRBJ2-3; D is possibly TRBD1 (6 bases). The CDR3 is made up of 15 amino acids. Trimming took 0 bases from V and 2 from J, leaving 10 bases between them. Germline CDR1 reads SGDLS; CDR2 reads YYNGEE. The chain's CDR3 is CASSVAQGITDTQYF. CDR3 nucleotides: TGTGCCAGCAGCGTAGCTCAGGGGATCACAGATACGCAGTATTTT.

The chain joins TRBV11-2 to TRBJ2-7, with D tentatively TRBD2 (5 bases). Germline V CDR1 and CDR2: SGHAT, FQNNGV. Trimming pared 3 bases from V and 7 bases from J, leaving 16 bases between. The CDR3 is made up of 14 amino acids. The CDR3, as DNA: TGTGCCAGCAGCTTGGCAGCGGCGACCTGGGAGCAGTACTTC. This gives the protein CASSLAAATWEQYF.